The 21 T cell receptor beta chains given below trace back to one sample, sequenced in a study of blood T cell repertoires in COVID-19. Repertoires were generated with immunoSEQ multiplex PCR, while TCRdb's copy carries only in-frame clones and drops some. Of 60,000 to 85,000 clones in the sample, more than 75% were seen once. The sequenced sample was peripheral blood. Receptors were obtained from an elderly woman with active or convalescent COVID-19.

V usage is TRBV29-1 and J usage is TRBJ1-1; D is uncertain. The V and J ends lost 4 bases and 1 base respectively, with 16 bases between them. Germline CDR1 reads SQVTM; CDR2 reads ANQGSEA. This CDR3 region has 15 residues. Here the CDR3 reads CSVVRSRRGNTEAFF. The CDR3 nucleotides read TGCAGCGTTGTCCGTTCCAGAAGAGGGAACACTGAAGCTTTCTTT.

In this sample, this clone turned up once. V and J are TRBV5-1 and TRBJ2-3; 7 nucleotides align to TRBD2. From germline, CDR1 is SGHRS and CDR2 YFSETQ. V lost 0 bases and J lost 0; bases outside the gene matches: 4. The CDR3 runs 16 residues. CDR3 DNA sequence: TGCGCCAGCAGCTTGGATCGAGCGGGGAGCACAGATACGCAGTATTTT. It encodes CASSLDRAGSTDTQYF.

The genes are TRBV19 and TRBJ2-7, with 12 bases fitting TRBD2. There are 15 residues in the CDR3. The trim removed 7 bases at V and 4 bases at J, leaving 8 bases unmatched. From germline, CDR1 is LNHDA and CDR2 SQIVND (reference sequence). DNA for the CDR3: TGTGCCAGTACGTCTAGCGGGGGGGCCACTTACGAGCAGTACTTC. The encoded protein is CASTSSGGATYEQYF.

The chain carries TRBV6-5 and TRBJ1-1, with 8 bases identical to TRBD1. Germline assignment: CDR1 MNHEY and CDR2 SVGAGI. After removal of 5 bases from V and 0 bases from J, the junction contained 2 bases not matched to a gene. The CDR3 runs to 14 residues. CDR3 sequence reads: CASSKGQVNTEAFF. For the CDR3, the DNA is TGTGCCAGCAGTAAGGGACAGGTGAACACTGAAGCTTTCTTT.

This clone was observed a handful of times. The chain carries TRBV6-1 and TRBJ2-7; TRBD2 aligns across 7 bases. The CDR3 totals 16 residues. Trimming cost V 3 bases and J 2 bases; bases outside gene matches: 10. CDR1 is MNHNS and CDR2 is SASEGT in the germline V gene. CDR3 in DNA: TGTGCCAGCAGTGACATGGGACTAACAAACCCCTACGAGCAGTACTTC. Translation: CASSDMGLTNPYEQYF.

The chain links TRBV19 to TRBJ2-1; 7 nucleotides agree with TRBD1. The CDR3 is made up of 15 amino acids. The V gene's germline CDR1 is LNHDA and CDR2 SQIVND (reference sequence). V lost 3 bases and J lost 8; bases outside the gene matches: 10. CDR3 coding DNA: TGTGCCAGTAGTATCCCTCGACAGGGTCGCGATGAGCAGTTCTTC. Encoded protein: CASSIPRQGRDEQFF.

The chain is built from TRBV12-3 or TRBV12-4 and TRBJ1-2; TRBD1 is a possible D gene (5 bases). This CDR3 comprises 13 residues. Trimming pared 5 bases from V and 8 bases from J, leaving 15 bases between. CDR3 residues: CASSQGHYVGYTF. CDR3 nucleotide sequence: TGTGCCAGCAGTCAGGGCCACTATGTAGGCTACACCTTC.

The chain joins TRBV27 to TRBJ1-2; perhaps TRBD1 as D (6 bases). This CDR3 is built from 15 residues. The V and J ends lost 3 bases and 1 base respectively, with 12 bases between them. Germline CDR1 reads MNHEY; CDR2 reads SMNVEV (reference sequence). The CDR3 region is CASSFDRSGNYGYTF. CDR3 nucleotides: TGTGCCAGCAGTTTCGACAGGAGTGGTAACTATGGCTACACCTTC.

This chain connects TRBV28 to TRBJ2-5; perhaps TRBD2 as D (6 bases). From germline, CDR1 is MDHEN and CDR2 SYDVKM. The V end lost 6 bases, the J end lost 2 bases, and 10 bases lay between the germline ends. CDR3 length: 13 amino acids. CDR3 DNA sequence: TGTGCCAGCAGACGGAGCGGGCAAGAGACCCAGTACTTC. Encoded protein: CASRRSGQETQYF.

V usage is TRBV19 and J usage is TRBJ1-3, with a weak D call TRBD1 (5 bases). This CDR3 is 16 amino acids long. Germline V CDR1 and CDR2: LNHDA, SQIVND (reference sequence). Trimming took 3 bases from V and 0 from J, leaving 12 bases between them. CDR3 region: CASSMTSGVSGNTIYF. As DNA, the CDR3 is TGTGCCAGTAGTATGACTTCGGGGGTCTCTGGAAACACCATATATTTT.

This rearrangement joins TRBV5-1 to TRBJ1-5, with 11 bases that match TRBD1. J lost 0 bases, V lost 4 bases, and 12 bases had no gene match. Germline CDR1 reads SGHRS; CDR2 reads YFSETQ. The CDR3 totals 19 residues. CDR3 in DNA: TGCGCCAGCAGCCCAGAACCGGGACAGGGGGGTCATAGCAATCAGCCCCAGCATTTT. Translating gives CASSPEPGQGGHSNQPQHF.

The chain employs TRBV30 and TRBJ1-2, with D possibly matching TRBD1 (5 bases). In germline, CDR1 is GTSNPN, CDR2 SVGIG (reference sequence). The CDR3 covers 14 residues. V lost 5 bases, J lost 2 bases, and 15 bases lay in between. CDR3 residues: CAWGGPGGNYGYTF. The DNA of the CDR3 is TGTGCCTGGGGCGGCCCCGGGGGGAACTATGGCTACACCTTC.

The rearrangement uses TRBV18 and TRBJ1-4; D not resolved. The CDR3 spans 14 residues. The V end lost 5 bases, the J end lost 5 bases, and 12 bases lay between the germline ends. Germline values: CDR1 KGHSH, CDR2 LQKENI. CDR3 sequence (DNA): TGTGCCAGCTCATCTTCGAGGGTAAATGAAAAACTGTTTTTT. Its translation is CASSSSRVNEKLFF.

CDR3 sequence reads: CASSELRQKSYEQYF. The CDR3, as DNA: TGTGCCAGCAGTGAACTGAGACAGAAGTCCTACGAGCAGTACTTC. The chain uses TRBV25-1 and TRBJ2-7, with D tentatively TRBD1 (5 bases). V gave up 2 bases and J gave up 1 base, with 12 bases separating them. Germline CDR1 is MGHDK and CDR2 is SYGVNS. The CDR3 is made up of 15 amino acids.

The rearrangement joins TRBV28 to TRBJ2-2, with D uncertain. Trimming took 7 bases from V and 5 from J, leaving 11 bases between them. Germline assignment: CDR1 MDHEN and CDR2 SYDVKM. This CDR3 spans 13 amino acids. The CDR3 DNA is TGTGCCAGCACTAAGTTTGTAACCGGGGAGCTGTTTTTT. Translation gives CASTKFVTGELFF. Full variable domain (rest looked up from reference TRBV28 and TRBJ2-2): DVKVTQSSRYLVKRTGEKVFLECVQDMDHENMFWYRQDPGLGLRLIYFSYDVKMKEKGDIPEGYSVSREKKERFSLILESASTNQTSMYLCASTKFVTGELFFGEGSRLTVL.

This rearrangement joins TRBV14 to TRBJ2-2; 9 bases align to TRBD1. The germline gives CDR1 SGHDN, CDR2 FVKESK. The CDR3 is made up of 16 amino acids. J was trimmed by 5 bases and V by 2 bases; bases with no gene match: 6. CDR3 sequence (DNA): TGTGCCAGCAGCCAACAGGGGACAGGGATAACCGGGGAGCTGTTTTTT. This translates into CASSQQGTGITGELFF.

This chain uses TRBV4-3 with TRBJ2-3; no clear D gene. Germline V gives CDR1 LGHNA, CDR2 YSLEER. The CDR3 runs 15 residues. Trimming removed 1 base at V and 2 bases at J, with 10 bases between. The CDR3 DNA reads TGCGCCAGCAGCCAAGGGGCGATACTCACAGATACGCAGTATTTT. Translation gives CASSQGAILTDTQYF.

The chain couples TRBV6-5 to TRBJ1-3, with unresolved D. The V and J ends lost 5 bases and 0 bases respectively, with 11 bases between them. Germline CDR1 MNHEY, CDR2 SVGAGI. The CDR3 length is 15 residues. The CDR3 coding sequence is TGTGCCAGCAGTAACGGGTGGTTCTCTGGAAACACCATATATTTT. Its translation is CASSNGWFSGNTIYF.

CDR3 sequence reads: CASSSVPNRGAQPQHF. The CDR3 DNA is TGTGCCAGCAGTTCTGTGCCCAACAGGGGCGCTCAGCCCCAGCATTTT. This chain uses TRBV28 with TRBJ1-5; 7 bases match TRBD1. Germline CDR1 and CDR2: MDHEN and SYDVKM. V was pared by 4 bases and J by 6 bases, with 12 bases of the junction left unmatched. There are 16 residues in the CDR3.

The rearrangement joins TRBV30 to TRBJ2-3; TRBD2 aligns across 12 bases. CDR1 GTSNPN and CDR2 SVGIG come from the germline V gene (reference sequence). The ends lost 5 bases at V and 4 bases at J; junction bases unmatched: 4. The CDR3 is 14 amino acids. CDR3 DNA: TGTGCCTGGTGGACTAGCGGGGTCTCAGATACGCAGTATTTT. Its translation is CAWWTSGVSDTQYF. The full variable domain, with the rest looked up from reference TRBV30 and TRBJ2-3, is SQTIHQWPATLVQPVGSPLSLECTVEGTSNPNLYWYRQAAGRGLQLLFYSVGIGQISSEVPQNLSASRPQDRQFILSSKKLLLSDSGFYLCAWWTSGVSDTQYFGPGTRLTVL.

The chain joins TRBV30 to TRBJ1-2; 9 bases fit TRBD1. This CDR3 spans 14 amino acids. Germline values: CDR1 GTSNPN, CDR2 SVGIG (reference sequence). Trimming took 4 bases from V and 4 from J; bases not matched to a gene: 7. The CDR3 reads CAWTRDRATYGYTF. The CDR3 region has the DNA TGTGCCTGGACCAGGGACAGGGCCACCTATGGCTACACCTTC.